This TCR beta chain was captured by sequencing in a study of Graves' ophthalmopathy and Graves' hyperthyroidism listed by TCRdb under 2018. Regarding the complete study: Hyperthyroidism was considered stable if no progression to ophthalmopathy occurred within 18 months of follow-up. The study used TCR beta repertoire signatures to distinguish Graves' ophthalmopathy from Graves' hyperthyroidism and to predict progression to ophthalmopathy. After sampling, hyperthyroidism patients received methimazole starting at 30 mg daily, and ophthalmopathy patients received high-dose intravenous methylprednisolone. For independent validation, a separate cohort was made up of about 18 hyperthyroidism patients plus 17 patients who later progressed from hyperthyroidism to ophthalmopathy. In total, 135 blood samples were TCR-sequenced: 40 to 45 ophthalmopathy, around 75 hyperthyroidism and about 17 hyperthyroidism-to-ophthalmopathy patients. To explore V-J signatures that separate ophthalmopathy from hyperthyroidism, a discovery set of approximately 100 patients was enrolled, consisting of about 41 with ophthalmopathy and about 60 with stable hyperthyroidism. In roughly 6 hyperthyroidism patients, T-cell repertoires of thyroid tissue and blood were compared. Results the study describes overall, beyond this receptor: Most expanded thyroid clonotypes with frequency above 0.001 were also detected in blood, suggesting blood repertoires may reflect the thyroid immune response. In cross-validation, the 13-signature model distinguished ophthalmopathy from stable hyperthyroidism with approximately 90% sensitivity and just under 84% specificity, and in the test set the corresponding values were approximately 80% and 75%. In validation, the model predicted ophthalmopathy progression with more than 55% sensitivity and 72% to 80% specificity; around twelve predicted patients were CT-confirmed with GO in a median of about 7.1 months. No statistical method was used to set the sample size in advance, and the investigators knew which group each participant was assigned to.

This clonotype was seen ten or more times. The clone's antigen remains unknown. One base away there is no much larger clone; base qualities are not given. From cysteine to phenylalanine, the CDR3 is 17 amino acids long. Only the CDR3 part of the read is kept: 51 bases, read in frame from the first base. For this chain, trimming is 2 bases at the V end and 4 bases at the J end, and the number of junction bases without a gene match is 7. CDR1 and CDR2, looked up from the germline V gene, are SNHLY and FYNNEI. Hyperthyroidism patients were newly diagnosed, were aged 18 to 65 years, and had a disease duration under 2 months. Patients with other autoimmune diseases, uncontrolled infections, pregnancy or lactation were excluded from the study. Clinical symptoms, serum thyroxine, TRAb, thyroid ultrasound and orbital computed tomography were used for diagnosis. Total RNA was extracted using Trizol reagent, and RNA quality was checked on an Agilent 2100 Bioanalyzer.

For repertoire sequencing, TCR beta CDR3 regions were amplified from RNA transcripts. HTBI primers and the Qiagen OneStep RT-PCR kit were used in a first-round RT-PCR, which was followed by a second-round multiplex PCR, size selection and purification. The libraries underwent paired-end sequencing with 100 bp reads on an Illumina HiSeq2000. In the authors' own workflow: Reads were processed with SOAPnuke, discarding reads with adapters, uncalled bases, mean Phred below 15, or no exact constant-primer or identifier match. COPE v1.2.5 was used to merge high-quality paired reads. Each unique nucleotide sequence was defined as a clonotype, and clonotypes were aligned to IMGT TRB V, D and J references with MiTCR v1.1. The analysis was limited to V-J combinations with a frequency above 0.0001, which together covered more than 99% of repertoires. For each V-J combination, a TCR clonal expansion and chaos score was defined as F50 clonal expansion divided by the chaos observed in the TCRdist matrix. Welch's t-statistics and random forest were used to narrow the features down to 10 to 15 V-J combinations, which were then fed into a naive Bayes classifier. Thyroid-blood repertoire similarity was quantified with the Morisita-Horn index. TCRdb trimmed public reads at Q25 via fastp, called clones via MiXCR and kept in-frame beta chains. Rows with one shared CDR3 protein collapse into an entry with the most common genes and DNA. The V and J calls come from TCRdb's annotation, not from the publication. The sample table lists over a million distinct CDR3 sequences, 35% to 40% of them with a count of one. The top ten clonotypes cover around 10% of the sample.

What was sequenced was peripheral blood or thyroid tissue (not recorded which). The chain was built from TRBV2 and TRBJ2-2, and 10 bases in between align with TRBD1. The clonotype comes from an adult man with Graves' hyperthyroidism. The sequence in DNA is TGTGCCAGCAGTGAACACGCCGGGACAGGGGTCACCGGGGAGCTGTTTTTT. This codes for CASSEHAGTGVTGELFF.